This entry features one T cell receptor (beta chain) sequence. As yet, its antigen is unknown. These data belong to a study of persistence of HIV-infected CD4 T cells. Whole-study context: Donors were ART-treated; their CMV- and Gag-responding CD4+ T cells were isolated.

The stimulus was lysate of CMV-infected fibroblasts, roughly 10 ug/mL. CD40L-negative CD69-negative CD45RO-high memory CD4+ T cells were sorted as populations depleted of antigen-responding cells. Trimming took 10 bases from V and 2 from J, leaving 11 bases between them. The CDR3 covers 12 residues. The germline gives CDR1 SGHTA, CDR2 FQGTGA. Sequencing used immunoSEQ version 4 in survey mode. Clones were read by immunoSEQ multiplex PCR, and TCRdb kept only the in-frame ones, dropping some. The sample includes roughly 34,000 clones, about 80% of them seen just once. The sequencing used CD4+ T cells sorted from PBMCs after approximately 20-hour stimulation, collected from a patient who received antiretroviral therapy. This receptor was identified in an adult woman with HIV who was CMV-seropositive. V usage is TRBV7-3 and J usage is TRBJ2-5; tentative D call: TRBD1 (6 bases). CDR3 sequence (DNA): TGTGCCACCGACACAGGGCAAGAGACCCAGTACTTC. As protein: CATDTGQETQYF.